What follows describes a single TCR beta chain. This entry belongs to a study of blood T cell repertoires in COVID-19. Looking at the study overall: Donors in the United States, Italy and Spain gave samples during acute or convalescent COVID-19. From T cells, B-cell-depleted T cells, or PBMCs came the material, which was cDNA or gDNA.

The ends were cut back, 10 bases at V and 3 bases at J, with 13 bases in the middle. This CDR3 is 13 amino acids long. Looked up from germline, CDR1 is MDHEN and CDR2 is SYDVKM. Profiling relied on immunoSEQ multiplex PCR, and the TCRdb table lists in-frame clones only, not all of them. Among tens of thousands of clones, 90% were seen once, and the ten largest hold around 8.3%. The chain links TRBV28 to TRBJ2-1, with D perhaps matching TRBD2 (5 bases). The clonotype was recovered from a human donor with active COVID-19. The donor label of this sample is uncertain. The sample consisted of peripheral blood. The CDR3 DNA reads TGTGCCACGGAAGGGAGTTTCTACAATGAGCAGTTCTTC. As protein: CATEGSFYNEQFF.